Listed below are T cell receptor beta chains from one sample, sequenced in a study of cytomegalovirus exposure and HLA in healthy donors. Repertoires were generated with immunoSEQ multiplex PCR, while TCRdb's copy carries only in-frame clones and drops some. The sample holds around 100,000 clones, around 79% seen once. Sequencing was done on a sample of PBMCs. The receptor set was obtained from a woman aged 40 to 49 in good health and CMV-seronegative. Both conserved end residues are part of each CDR3. The order of the fields is J gene, clone size, V gene, CDR3 protein. A clone size is listed for some rows: how often the clone was seen (once, few, many), or a class if it is expanded.

>TRBJ2-7|.|TRBV30
CAWSEQGATYEQYF
>TRBJ1-5|.|TRBV19
CASSTQGQGENQPQHF
>TRBJ2-2|.|TRBV7-9
CASTQQTGELFF
>TRBJ1-5|.|TRBV6-5
CASRLFGGSNQPQHF
>TRBJ1-6|.|TRBV5-6
CASSYGQGEGSPLHF
>TRBJ1-2|.|TRBV7-9
CASTQRTQGNGYTF
>TRBJ2-5|.|TRBV4-2
CASSQDKGTSGGSQETQYF
>TRBJ2-7|.|TRBV18
CASRGTASYEQYF
>TRBJ1-2|.|TRBV7-2
CASSLLAGYGYTF
>TRBJ2-2|.|TRBV5-1
CASSLFASGVAGELFF
>TRBJ2-1|.|TRBV4-3
CASSRGDRGLNEQFF
>TRBJ1-1|.|TRBV14
CASSRAGGLVTEAFF
>TRBJ1-6|.|TRBV27
CASSLSRQRNSPLHF
>TRBJ1-6|once|TRBV7-2
CASSLAGGNSPLHF
>TRBJ1-6|.|TRBV6-1
CASSEGLESPLHF
>TRBJ2-7|.|TRBV28
CASSFPTRVEDYEQYF
>TRBJ2-5|.|TRBV28
CASSLLGGGQETQYF
>TRBJ1-4|.|TRBV18
CASSKGQGNEKLFF
>TRBJ2-1|few|TRBV7-2
CASSLGGRLYNEQFF
>TRBJ1-5|.|TRBV7-2
CASSPGDRGTNQPQHF
>TRBJ1-5|.|TRBV4-3
CASSQDRGNQPQHF
>TRBJ2-2|few|TRBV5-6
CASSFRDRGTGELFF
>TRBJ1-3|.|TRBV9
CASSVEYTLGNTIYF
>TRBJ2-3|few|TRBV5-1
CASSLVGGWTDTQYF
>TRBJ1-4|.|TRBV27
CASSPGQGPATNEKLFF
>TRBJ1-4|.|TRBV7-6
CASSLRTAEKLFF
>TRBJ1-2|.|TRBV5-4
CASSLPGQGNYGYTF
>TRBJ2-7|.|TRBV28
CASSPTSGASYEQYF
>TRBJ2-2|.|TRBV10-3
CAIKAGEDTGELFF
>TRBJ2-1|.|TRBV10-2
CASSEGVGSSYNEQFF